A single sample gave rise to the 10 T cell receptor beta chains below, sequenced in a study of beta chain features in type 1 diabetes. Reverse transcribing all isolated RNA meant expressed TCRB transcripts were sequenced. The data were produced by immunoSEQ multiplex PCR, yet TCRdb's version contains in-frame clones alone and is incomplete. The sample holds 860,000 or so clones, 15% to 20% seen once. Sequenced material: naive CD4+ T cells from blood. The receptor set was obtained from a woman under 30 in good health.

V and J are TRBV7-3 and TRBJ2-1, with TRBD2 matching over 13 bases. V dropped 5 bases and J dropped 7; count of bases not matched to a gene: 5. This CDR3 is built from 15 residues. In germline, CDR1 is SGHTA, CDR2 FQGTGA. The CDR3 DNA sequence: TGTGCCAGCAGCATCGGACTAGCGGGAGCGAATGAGCAGTTCTTC. Translated: CASSIGLAGANEQFF.

J is TRBJ2-4 and V is TRBV28; D gene ambiguous. This CDR3 spans 14 amino acids. Germline-derived CDR1 and CDR2 are MDHEN and SYDVKM. V was shortened by 6 bases and J by 0 bases, with 9 bases between the two germline ends. The CDR3 protein is CASSLVVAKNIQYF. CDR3 nucleotides: TGTGCCAGCAGCCTCGTGGTAGCCAAAAACATTCAGTACTTC.

The rearrangement joins TRBV2 to TRBJ1-2; D gene ambiguous. From germline, CDR1 is SNHLY and CDR2 FYNNEI. This CDR3 region has 13 residues. Deletions cut 4 bases from V and 4 bases from J, with 10 bases between. CDR3: CASSGRGSYGYTF. Here the CDR3 DNA reads TGTGCCAGCAGTGGTCGTGGAAGCTATGGCTACACCTTC.

This chain uses TRBV7-2 with TRBJ2-5, with TRBD2 matching 9 bases. Germline lookup yields CDR1 SGHTA and CDR2 FQGNSA. Trimming removed 7 bases from V and 3 bases from J; junction bases left unmatched: 9. This CDR3 region has 15 residues. CDR3 DNA sequence: TGTGCCAGCAACCTTAGCGGGAGAGGGAAAGAGACCCAGTACTTC. It is translated as CASNLSGRGKETQYF.

This chain links TRBV11-2 with TRBJ2-3, with TRBD2 matching 10 bases. The CDR3 covers 15 residues. Per germline, CDR1 SGHAT and CDR2 FQNNGV. J lost 4 bases, V lost 6 bases, and 7 bases had no gene match. CDR3 amino acids: CASRDSGRLADTQYF. The CDR3 DNA sequence: TGTGCCAGCAGAGATAGCGGGAGGCTTGCAGATACGCAGTATTTT.

The chain is built from TRBV29-1 and TRBJ2-7; D ambiguous. CDR1 is SQVTM and CDR2 is ANQGSEA in the germline V gene. This CDR3 is 13 amino acids long. V lost 0 bases and J lost 3, with 9 bases in between. CDR3 loop: CSVEDPGDYEQYF. The CDR3, as DNA: TGCAGCGTTGAAGATCCCGGAGACTACGAGCAGTACTTC.

V gene TRBV5-4 combines with J gene TRBJ2-7, with 8 bases that match TRBD2. Germline V gives CDR1 SGHNT, CDR2 YYREEE (reference sequence). This CDR3 has 16 residues. V gave up 4 bases and J gave up 4 bases; unmatched junction bases: 13. The CDR3 reads CASSTPGRGGMYEQYF. As DNA, the CDR3 is TGTGCCAGCAGCACCCCCGGGAGGGGCGGCATGTACGAGCAGTACTTC.

A few counts support this clone. The rearrangement uses TRBV2 and TRBJ2-5; D uncertain. The germline V and J ends were trimmed by 3 bases and 6 bases, with 5 bases remaining between them. Germline V CDR1 and CDR2: SNHLY, FYNNEI. The CDR3 length is 11 residues. CDR3 nucleotide sequence: TGTGCCAGCAGTGACCTGAAGACCCAGTACTTC. It encodes CASSDLKTQYF.

The V and J genes are TRBV19 and TRBJ1-1, with TRBD1 as a possible D gene (5 bases). From germline, CDR1 is LNHDA and CDR2 SQIVND (reference sequence). The germline V and J ends were trimmed by 5 bases and 2 bases, with 12 bases remaining between them. This CDR3 comprises 14 residues. CDR3 region: CASSPGGKNTEAFF. CDR3 nucleotide sequence: TGTGCCAGTAGTCCGGGGGGGAAAAACACTGAAGCTTTCTTT.

This clone was found once. J is TRBJ2-6 and V is TRBV6-1; D call uncertain. CDR1 and CDR2 (germline): MNHNS, SASEGT. CDR3 length: 18 amino acids. Trimming cost V 1 base and J 0 bases, with 13 bases left between them. This chain's CDR3 is CASSEDLVRSSGANVLTF. In nucleotides, the CDR3 is TGTGCCAGCAGTGAAGATCTGGTTCGGAGCTCTGGGGCCAACGTCCTGACTTTC.